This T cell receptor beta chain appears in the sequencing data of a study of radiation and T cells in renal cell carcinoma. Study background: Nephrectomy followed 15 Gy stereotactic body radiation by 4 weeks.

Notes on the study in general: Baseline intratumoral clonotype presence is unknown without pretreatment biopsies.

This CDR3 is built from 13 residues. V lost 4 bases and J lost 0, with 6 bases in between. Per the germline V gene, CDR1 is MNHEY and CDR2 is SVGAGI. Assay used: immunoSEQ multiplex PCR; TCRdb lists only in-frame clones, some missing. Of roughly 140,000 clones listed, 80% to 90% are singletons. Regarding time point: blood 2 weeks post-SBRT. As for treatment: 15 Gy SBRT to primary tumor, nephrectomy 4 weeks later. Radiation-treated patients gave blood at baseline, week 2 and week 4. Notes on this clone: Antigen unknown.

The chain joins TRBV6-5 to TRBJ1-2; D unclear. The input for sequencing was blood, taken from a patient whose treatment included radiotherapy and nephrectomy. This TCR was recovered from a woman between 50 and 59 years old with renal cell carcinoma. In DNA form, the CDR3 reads TGTGCCAGCAGTTTCAGCTCTAACTATGGCTACACCTTC. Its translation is CASSFSSNYGYTF.